This T cell receptor beta chain comes out of a study of blood T cell repertoires in COVID-19. Study-wide background: Nucleic acid was either cDNA or gDNA, and it came from T cells, B-cell-depleted T cells, or PBMCs.

V dropped 1 base and J dropped 2 bases, with 9 bases sitting between them. Per germline, CDR1 LGHNA and CDR2 YSLEER. CDR3 length: 16 amino acids. Sequencing used immunoSEQ multiplex PCR; TCRdb keeps in-frame clones, though not all of them. The table has fewer than 350,000 clones, 75% to 95% seen once. All enrollees were roughly 18 to 95 years old and from approximately 24 US areas. Sequencing input: PBMCs or T cells enriched from blood (not recorded which). The chain is built from TRBV4-3 and TRBJ2-6; maybe TRBD1 (5 bases). The origin of this receptor is a man in his forties or fifties who had been exposed to COVID-19. CDR3 bases: TGCGCCAGCAGCCAAGCGCAGGGCACTGGGGCCAACGTCCTGACTTTC. Encoded protein: CASSQAQGTGANVLTF.